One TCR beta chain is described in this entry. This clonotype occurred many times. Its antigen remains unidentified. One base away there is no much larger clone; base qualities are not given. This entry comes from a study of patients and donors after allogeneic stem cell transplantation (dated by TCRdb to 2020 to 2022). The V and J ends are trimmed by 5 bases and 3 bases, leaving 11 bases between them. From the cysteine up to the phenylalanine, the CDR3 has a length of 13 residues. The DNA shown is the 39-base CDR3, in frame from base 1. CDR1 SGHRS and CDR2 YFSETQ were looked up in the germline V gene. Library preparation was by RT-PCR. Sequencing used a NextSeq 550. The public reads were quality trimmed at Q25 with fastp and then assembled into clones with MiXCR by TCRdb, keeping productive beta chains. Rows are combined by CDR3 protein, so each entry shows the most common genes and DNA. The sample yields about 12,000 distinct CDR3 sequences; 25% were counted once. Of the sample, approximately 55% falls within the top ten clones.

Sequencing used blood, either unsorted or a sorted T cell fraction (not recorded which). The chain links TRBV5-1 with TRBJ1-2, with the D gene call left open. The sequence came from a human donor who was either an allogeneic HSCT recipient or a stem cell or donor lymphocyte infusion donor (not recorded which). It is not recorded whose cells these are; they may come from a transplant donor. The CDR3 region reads CASRIEGDYGYTF. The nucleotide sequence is TGCGCCAGCAGGATTGAGGGTGACTATGGCTACACCTTC.